This record concerns one TCR beta chain sequence. As yet, its antigen is unknown. The method was immunoSEQ multiplex PCR; TCRdb's version includes in-frame clones alone and lacks a portion of them. The profile shows around 25,000 clones, about 70% of them singletons. Germline loops: CDR1 LGHNA, CDR2 YSLEER. This CDR3 region has 16 residues. V dropped 4 bases and J dropped 6; count of bases not matched to a gene: 9. Time point in this sample: cycle 4 day 1 (C4D1), after 6 weeks of nivolumab. Every patient was affected by relapse after autologous stem cell transplantation, while exposure to brentuximab vedotin was not uniform. These data come from a study of PD-1 blockade in classical Hodgkin lymphoma. Study observations and caveats: Newly diagnosed patients were said to have less baseline TCR diversity than healthy donors did. Whereas CD4+ TCR diversity had risen significantly by C4D1, CD8+ TCR diversity had not.

The V call is TRBV4-3, the J call TRBJ2-2; 9 nucleotides match TRBD1. This sequence was found in a human donor with classical Hodgkin lymphoma. Sequences were derived from peripheral blood mononuclear cells (PBMCs), sampled before the fourth cycle of nivolumab. The CDR3 nucleotides read TGCGCCAGCAGCCGCGTGACAGGGGGTCGAGCCGGGGAGCTGTTTTTT. Residues: CASSRVTGGRAGELFF.